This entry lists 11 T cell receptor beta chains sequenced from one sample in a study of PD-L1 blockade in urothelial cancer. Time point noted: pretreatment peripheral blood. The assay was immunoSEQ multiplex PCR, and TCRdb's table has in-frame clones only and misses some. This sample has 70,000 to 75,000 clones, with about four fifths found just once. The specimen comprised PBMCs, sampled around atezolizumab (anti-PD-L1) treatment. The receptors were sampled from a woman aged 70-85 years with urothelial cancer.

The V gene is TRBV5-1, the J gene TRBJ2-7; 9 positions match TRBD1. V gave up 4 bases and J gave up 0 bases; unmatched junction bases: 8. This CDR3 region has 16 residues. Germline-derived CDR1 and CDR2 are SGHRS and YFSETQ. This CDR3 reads CASSTGQGLSSYEQYF. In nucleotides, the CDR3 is TGCGCCAGCAGCACCGGACAGGGGCTGAGCTCCTACGAGCAGTACTTC.

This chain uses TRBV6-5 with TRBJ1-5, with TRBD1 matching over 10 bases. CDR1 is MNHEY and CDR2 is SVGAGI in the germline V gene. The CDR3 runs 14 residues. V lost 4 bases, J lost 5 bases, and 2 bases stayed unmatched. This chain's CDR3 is CASSWGTGDQPQHF. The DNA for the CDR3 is TGTGCCAGCAGTTGGGGGACAGGGGATCAGCCCCAGCATTTT.

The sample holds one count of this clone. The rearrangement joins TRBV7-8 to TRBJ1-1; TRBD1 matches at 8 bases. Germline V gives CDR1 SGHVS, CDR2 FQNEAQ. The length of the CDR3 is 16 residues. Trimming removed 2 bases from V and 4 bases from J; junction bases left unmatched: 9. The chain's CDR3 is CASSLIRAGGLTEAFF. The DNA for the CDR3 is TGTGCCAGCAGCTTAATTCGGGCAGGGGGCCTCACTGAAGCTTTCTTT.

The CDR3 DNA reads TGTGCCAGCAGCTCAGACGGACTAGCGGGAGGGAAACAAGAGACCCAGTACTTC. It codes for CASSSDGLAGGKQETQYF. The chain recombines TRBV11-3 with TRBJ2-5; 15 bases fit TRBD2. This CDR3 spans 18 amino acids. The J segment lost 2 bases and the V segment lost 4 bases, leaving 8 bases of the junction unmatched. In germline, CDR1 is SGHNT, CDR2 YENEEA.

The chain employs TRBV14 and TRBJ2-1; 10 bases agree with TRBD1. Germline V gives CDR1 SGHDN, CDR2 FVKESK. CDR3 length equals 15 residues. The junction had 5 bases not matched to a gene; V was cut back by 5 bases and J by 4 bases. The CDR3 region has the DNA TGTGCCAGCAGCGCCCGGACAGGGGGGTACAATGAGCAGTTCTTC. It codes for CASSARTGGYNEQFF.

The CDR3 DNA reads as TGTGCCAACCGGGACAGTTACTTC. Protein sequence: CANRDSYF. The chain uses TRBV19 and TRBJ2-7; 7 bases align to TRBD1. Germline V gives CDR1 LNHDA, CDR2 SQIVND (reference sequence). V lost 10 bases to trimming and J lost 13 bases; unmatched junction nucleotides: 4. CDR3 length: 8 amino acids.

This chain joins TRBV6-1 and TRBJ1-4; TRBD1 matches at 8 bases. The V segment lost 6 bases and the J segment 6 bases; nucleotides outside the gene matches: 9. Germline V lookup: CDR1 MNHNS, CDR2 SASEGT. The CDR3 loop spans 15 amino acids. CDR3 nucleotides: TGTGCCAGCAGATCGGACAGGGCGTTTGATGAAAAACTGTTTTTT. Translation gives CASRSDRAFDEKLFF.

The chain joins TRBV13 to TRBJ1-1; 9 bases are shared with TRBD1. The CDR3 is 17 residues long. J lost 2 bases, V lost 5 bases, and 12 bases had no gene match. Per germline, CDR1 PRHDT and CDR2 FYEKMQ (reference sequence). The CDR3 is CASSPSGQQGANTEAFF. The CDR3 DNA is TGTGCCAGCAGCCCCTCGGGGCAACAGGGGGCCAACACTGAAGCTTTCTTT.

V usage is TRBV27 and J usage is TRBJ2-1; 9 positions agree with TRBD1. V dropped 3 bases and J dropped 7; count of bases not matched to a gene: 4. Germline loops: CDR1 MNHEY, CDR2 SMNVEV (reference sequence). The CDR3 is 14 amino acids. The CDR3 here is CASSFTGGPNEQFF. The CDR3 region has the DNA TGTGCCAGCAGTTTCACAGGGGGCCCGAATGAGCAGTTCTTC.

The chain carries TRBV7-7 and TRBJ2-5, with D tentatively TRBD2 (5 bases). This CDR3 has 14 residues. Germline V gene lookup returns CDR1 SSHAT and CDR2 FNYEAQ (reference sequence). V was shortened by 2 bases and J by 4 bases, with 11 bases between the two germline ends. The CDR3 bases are TGTGCCAGCAGCTTATATTCCCGGGGAGAGACCCAGTACTTC. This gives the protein CASSLYSRGETQYF. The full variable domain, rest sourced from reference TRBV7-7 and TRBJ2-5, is GAGVSQSPRYKVTKRGQDVTLRCDPISSHATLYWYQQALGQGPEFLTYFNYEAQPDKSGLPSDRFSAERPEGSISTLTIQRTEQRDSAMYRCASSLYSRGETQYFGPGTRLLVL.

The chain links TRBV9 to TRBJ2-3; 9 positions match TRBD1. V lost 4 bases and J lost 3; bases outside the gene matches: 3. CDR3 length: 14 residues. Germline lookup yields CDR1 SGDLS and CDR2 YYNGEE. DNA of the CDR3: TGTGCCAGCAGCAAGACAGGGGGGACAGATACGCAGTATTTT. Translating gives CASSKTGGTDTQYF.